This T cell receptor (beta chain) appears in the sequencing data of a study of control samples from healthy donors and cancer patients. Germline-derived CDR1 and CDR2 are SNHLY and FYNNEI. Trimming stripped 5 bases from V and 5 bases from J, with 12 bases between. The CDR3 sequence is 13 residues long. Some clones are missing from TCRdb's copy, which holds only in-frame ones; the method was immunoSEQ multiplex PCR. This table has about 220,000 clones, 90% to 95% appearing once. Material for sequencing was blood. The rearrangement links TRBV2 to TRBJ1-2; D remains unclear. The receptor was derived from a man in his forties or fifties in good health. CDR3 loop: CASSPGTRYGYTF. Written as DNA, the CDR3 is TGTGCCAGCAGTCCAGGTACTCGATATGGCTACACCTTC.